This T cell receptor (beta chain) was documented in a study of identical twins. V was trimmed by 6 bases and J by 0 bases, leaving 9 bases between them. This CDR3 spans 13 amino acids. The germline CDR1 and CDR2 sequences are MNHEY and SMNVEV (reference sequence). This clonotype was counted only a few times. TCRdb re-analysed the 5' RACE reads in MiXCR, keeping a single row per CDR3 protein. The table has roughly 490,000 distinct CDR3 sequences, about 13% seen once. The same sample was also used in a study of yellow fever vaccine responses in identical twins.

V and J are TRBV27 and TRBJ2-7; the D call may be TRBD1 or TRBD2 (5 bases each). This sequence was found in a woman between 18 and 29 years old in good health. Sequences were obtained from CD4+ T cells sorted from blood. CDR3 nucleotides: TGTGCCAGCAGGGCTGGGACCTCCTACGAGCAGTACTTC. This codes for CASRAGTSYEQYF.